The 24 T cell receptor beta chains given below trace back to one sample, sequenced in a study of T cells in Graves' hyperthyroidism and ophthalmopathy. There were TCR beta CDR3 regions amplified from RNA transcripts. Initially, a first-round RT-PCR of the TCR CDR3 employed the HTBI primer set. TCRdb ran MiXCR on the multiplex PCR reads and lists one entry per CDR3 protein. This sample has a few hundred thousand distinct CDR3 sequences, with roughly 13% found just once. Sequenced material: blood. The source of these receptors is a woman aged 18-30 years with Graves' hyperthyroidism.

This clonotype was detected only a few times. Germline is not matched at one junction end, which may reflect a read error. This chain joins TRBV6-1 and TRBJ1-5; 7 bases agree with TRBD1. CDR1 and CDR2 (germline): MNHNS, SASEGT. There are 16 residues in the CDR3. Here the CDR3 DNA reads TGTGCCAGCGGGGGGGGACAGCTCGGCAGCAATCACCCCCAGCATTTT. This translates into CASGGGQLGSNHPQHF.

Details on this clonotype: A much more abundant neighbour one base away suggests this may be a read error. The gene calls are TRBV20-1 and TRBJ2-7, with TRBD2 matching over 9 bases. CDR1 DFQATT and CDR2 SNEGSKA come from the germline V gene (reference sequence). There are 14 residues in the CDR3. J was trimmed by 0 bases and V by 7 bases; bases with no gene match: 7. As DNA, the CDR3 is TGCAGTGGGGTAGCGGGGGCCAACTCCTACGAGCAGTACTTC. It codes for CSGVAGANSYEQYF.

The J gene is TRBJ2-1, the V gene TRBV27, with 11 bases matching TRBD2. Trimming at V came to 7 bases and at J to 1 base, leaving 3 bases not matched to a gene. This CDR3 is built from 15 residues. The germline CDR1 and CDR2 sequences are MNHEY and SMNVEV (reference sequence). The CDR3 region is CASTSSGGSYNEQFF. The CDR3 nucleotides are TGTGCCAGCACCTCTAGCGGGGGGTCCTACAATGAGCAGTTCTTC.

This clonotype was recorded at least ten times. The CDR3 coding sequence is TGTGCCAGCAGTGAGGACAGCTCCTACAATGAGCAGTTCTTC. This encodes CASSEDSSYNEQFF. The V and J genes are TRBV6-4 and TRBJ2-1; possible D gene TRBD1, 6 bases. V was shortened by 3 bases and J by 0 bases, with 6 bases between the two germline ends. The CDR3 covers 14 residues. Germline loops: CDR1 MRHNA, CDR2 SNTAGT.

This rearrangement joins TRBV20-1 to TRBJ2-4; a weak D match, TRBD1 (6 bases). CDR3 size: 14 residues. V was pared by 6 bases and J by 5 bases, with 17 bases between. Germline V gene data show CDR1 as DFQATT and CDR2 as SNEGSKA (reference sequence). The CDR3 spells CSADRQGRENIQYF. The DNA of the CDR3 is TGCAGTGCCGATCGGCAGGGGCGGGAAAACATTCAGTACTTC.

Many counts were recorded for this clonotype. The CDR3 DNA follows: TGTGCCAGCAGTTCCCGCGGTACTTCCTACAATGAGCAGTTCTTC. Translated, it gives CASSSRGTSYNEQFF. J is TRBJ2-1 and V is TRBV12-3 or TRBV12-4; D is unresolved. CDR3 length equals 15 residues. Between the trimmed V and J ends, which lost 4 bases and 1 base, there was a span of 11 bases.

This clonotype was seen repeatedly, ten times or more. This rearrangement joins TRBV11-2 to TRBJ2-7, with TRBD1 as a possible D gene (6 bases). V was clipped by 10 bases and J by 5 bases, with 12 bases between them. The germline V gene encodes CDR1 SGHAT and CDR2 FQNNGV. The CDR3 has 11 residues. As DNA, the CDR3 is TGTGCCACCCAAGCAGGGGACGAGCAGTACTTC. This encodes CATQAGDEQYF. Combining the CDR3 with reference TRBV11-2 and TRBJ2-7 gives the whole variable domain EAGVAQSPRYKIIEKRQSVAFWCNPISGHATLYWYQQILGQGPKLLIQFQNNGVVDDSQLPKDRFSAERLKGVDSTLKIQPAKLEDSAVYLCATQAGDEQYFGPGTRLTVT.

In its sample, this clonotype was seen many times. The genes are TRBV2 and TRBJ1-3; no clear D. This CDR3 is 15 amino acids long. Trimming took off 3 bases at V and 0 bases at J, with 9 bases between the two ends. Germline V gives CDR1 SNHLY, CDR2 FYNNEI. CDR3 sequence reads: CASSEQPLSGNTIYF. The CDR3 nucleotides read TGTGCCAGCAGTGAGCAACCGCTCTCTGGAAACACCATATATTTT.

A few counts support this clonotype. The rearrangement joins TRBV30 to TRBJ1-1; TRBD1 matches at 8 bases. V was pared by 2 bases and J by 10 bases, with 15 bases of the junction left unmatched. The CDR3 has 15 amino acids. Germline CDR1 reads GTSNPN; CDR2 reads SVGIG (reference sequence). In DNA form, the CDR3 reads TGTGCCTGGAGTTCACTACAGGGGGTCGCTGTGGGAGCTTTCTTT. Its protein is CAWSSLQGVAVGAFF.

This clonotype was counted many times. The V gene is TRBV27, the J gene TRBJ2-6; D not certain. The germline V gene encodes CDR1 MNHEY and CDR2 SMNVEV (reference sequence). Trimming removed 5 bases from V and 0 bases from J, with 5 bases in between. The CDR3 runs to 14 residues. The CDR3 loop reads CASSEFSGANVLTF. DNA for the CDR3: TGTGCCAGCAGTGAGTTCTCTGGGGCCAACGTCCTGACTTTC.

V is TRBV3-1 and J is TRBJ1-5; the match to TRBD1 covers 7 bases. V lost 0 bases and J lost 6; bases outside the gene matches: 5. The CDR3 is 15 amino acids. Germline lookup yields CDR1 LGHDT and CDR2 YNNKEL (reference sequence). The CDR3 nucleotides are TGTGCCAGCAGCCAAGATTTACAGGGGTTTCAGCCCCAGCATTTT. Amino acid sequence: CASSQDLQGFQPQHF.

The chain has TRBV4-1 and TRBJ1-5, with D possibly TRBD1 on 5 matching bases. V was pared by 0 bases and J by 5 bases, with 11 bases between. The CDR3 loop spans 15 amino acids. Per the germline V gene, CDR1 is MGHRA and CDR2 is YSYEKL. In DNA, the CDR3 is TGCGCCAGCAGCCAAGATGGGGCTGGGTATCAGCCCCAGCATTTT. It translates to CASSQDGAGYQPQHF.

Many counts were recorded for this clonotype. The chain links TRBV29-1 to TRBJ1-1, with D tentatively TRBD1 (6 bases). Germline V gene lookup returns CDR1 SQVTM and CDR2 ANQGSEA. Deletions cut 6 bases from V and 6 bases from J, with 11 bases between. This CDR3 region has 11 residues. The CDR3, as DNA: TGCAGCGTCTCAAGGGGGGCTGAAGCTTTCTTT. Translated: CSVSRGAEAFF.

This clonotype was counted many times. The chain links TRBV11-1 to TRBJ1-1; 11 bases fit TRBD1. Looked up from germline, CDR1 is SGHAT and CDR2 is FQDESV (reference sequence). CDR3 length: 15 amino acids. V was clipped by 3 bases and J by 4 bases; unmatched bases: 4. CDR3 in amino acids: CASSFEGTGGTEAFF. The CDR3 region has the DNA TGTGCCAGCAGCTTTGAGGGGACAGGGGGCACTGAAGCTTTCTTT.

Here the CDR3 DNA reads TGTGCCAGCAGTGAGAGACTAGCGGGAGACGAGCAGTACTTC. This codes for CASSERLAGDEQYF. The V gene is TRBV6-1, the J gene TRBJ2-7, with TRBD2 matching over 12 bases. The CDR3 sequence is 14 residues long. Germline CDR1 reads MNHNS; CDR2 reads SASEGT. V lost 3 bases, J lost 5 bases, and 2 bases stayed unmatched.

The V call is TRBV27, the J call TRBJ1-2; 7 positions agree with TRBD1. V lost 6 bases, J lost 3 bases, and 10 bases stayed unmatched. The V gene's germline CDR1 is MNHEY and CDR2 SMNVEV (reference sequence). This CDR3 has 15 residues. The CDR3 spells CASSPPGQTYYGYTF. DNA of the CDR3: TGTGCCAGCAGCCCACCGGGACAGACCTACTATGGCTACACCTTC.

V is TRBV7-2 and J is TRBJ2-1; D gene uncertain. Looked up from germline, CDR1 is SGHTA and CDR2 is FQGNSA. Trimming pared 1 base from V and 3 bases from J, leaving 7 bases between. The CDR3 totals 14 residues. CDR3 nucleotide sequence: TGTGCCAGCAGCTTAGGGGTTGGCTACAATGAGCAGTTCTTC. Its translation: CASSLGVGYNEQFF.

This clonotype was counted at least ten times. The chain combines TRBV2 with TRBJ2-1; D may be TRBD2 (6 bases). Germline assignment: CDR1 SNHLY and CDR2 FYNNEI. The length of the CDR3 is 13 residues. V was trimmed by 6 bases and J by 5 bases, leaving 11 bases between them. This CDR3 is CASRSGTHNEQFF. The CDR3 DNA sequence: TGTGCCAGCAGATCCGGGACTCACAATGAGCAGTTCTTC. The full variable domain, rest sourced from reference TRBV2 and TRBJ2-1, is EPEVTQTPSHQVTQMGQEVILRCVPISNHLYFYWYRQILGQKVEFLVSFYNNEISEKSEIFDDQFSVERPDGSNFTLKIRSTKLEDSAMYFCASRSGTHNEQFFGPGTRLTVL.

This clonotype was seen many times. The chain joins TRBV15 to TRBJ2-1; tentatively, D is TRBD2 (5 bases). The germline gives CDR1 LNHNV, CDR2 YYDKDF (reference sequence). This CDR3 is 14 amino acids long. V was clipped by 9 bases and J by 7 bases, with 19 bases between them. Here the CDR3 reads CATGLTGLLNEQFF. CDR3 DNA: TGTGCCACTGGACTGACCGGTTTATTGAATGAGCAGTTCTTC.

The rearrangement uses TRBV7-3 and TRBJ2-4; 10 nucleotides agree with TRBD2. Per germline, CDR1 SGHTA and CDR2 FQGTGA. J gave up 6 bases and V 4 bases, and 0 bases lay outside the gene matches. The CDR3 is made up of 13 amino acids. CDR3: CASSSSGGNIQYF. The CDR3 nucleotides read TGTGCCAGCAGCTCTAGCGGGGGAAACATTCAGTACTTC.

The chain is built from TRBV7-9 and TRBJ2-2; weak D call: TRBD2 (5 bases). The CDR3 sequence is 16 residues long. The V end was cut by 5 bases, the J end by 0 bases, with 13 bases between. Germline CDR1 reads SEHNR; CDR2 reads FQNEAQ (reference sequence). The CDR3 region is CASSPARGANTGELFF. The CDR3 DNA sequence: TGTGCCAGCAGCCCCGCACGGGGTGCGAACACCGGGGAGCTGTTTTTT.

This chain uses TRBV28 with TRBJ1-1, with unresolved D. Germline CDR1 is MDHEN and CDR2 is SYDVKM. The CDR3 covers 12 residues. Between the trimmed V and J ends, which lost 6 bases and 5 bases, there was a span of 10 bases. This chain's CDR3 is CASSRGITEAFF. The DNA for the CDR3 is TGTGCCAGCAGCCGAGGGATAACTGAAGCTTTCTTT.

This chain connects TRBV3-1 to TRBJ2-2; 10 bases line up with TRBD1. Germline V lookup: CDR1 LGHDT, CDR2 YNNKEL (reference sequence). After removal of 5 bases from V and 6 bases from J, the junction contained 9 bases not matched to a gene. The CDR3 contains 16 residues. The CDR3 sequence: CASSLRPGQGPGELFF. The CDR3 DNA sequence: TGTGCCAGCAGCTTACGTCCGGGACAGGGGCCCGGGGAGCTGTTTTTT.

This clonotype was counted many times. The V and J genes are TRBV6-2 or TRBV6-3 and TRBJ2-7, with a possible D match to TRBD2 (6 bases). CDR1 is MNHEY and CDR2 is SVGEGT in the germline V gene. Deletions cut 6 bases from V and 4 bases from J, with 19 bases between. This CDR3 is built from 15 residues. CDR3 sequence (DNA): TGTGCCAGCAGCCCCGGGACTTTCGGGAAGTACGAGCAGTACTTC. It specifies CASSPGTFGKYEQYF.